This entry concerns a single T cell receptor beta chain. These data originate in a study of technical replicates of blood from four donors. The germline CDR1 and CDR2 sequences are MGHRA and YSYEKL. CDR3 length: 15 residues. V lost 3 bases and J lost 0; bases outside the gene matches: 4. The assay was immunoSEQ multiplex PCR, and TCRdb's table has in-frame clones only and misses some. This table has 70,000 to 85,000 clones, approximately 97% appearing once. The sequence derives from a human donor in good health. The V call is TRBV4-1, the J call TRBJ2-5, with 7 bases that match TRBD1. The sample taken for sequencing was T cells isolated from PBMCs. The CDR3 is CASSQGDRDQETQYF. The CDR3 nucleotides are TGCGCCAGCAGCCAGGGCGACAGGGACCAAGAGACCCAGTACTTC.